This T cell receptor beta chain was identified during a study of Ad26.COV2.S vaccination and SARS-CoV-2 variants. Study-wide background: The vaccine Ad26.COV2.S was put into the muscle once, or twice with 56 days between.

The sample's treatment: around 19 received Ad26.COV2.S at low or high dose, single or two shots; about 5 received placebo; per-sample allocation not given. Samples were taken on day 63 after the first vaccine or placebo injection. Libraries were prepared by immunoSEQ multiplex PCR; TCRdb keeps only in-frame clonotypes and omits some of them. The sample has 500,000 or so clones; around 88% are singletons. Study-wide findings and caveats: Vaccinated and placebo-treated recipients had similar non-spike TCR breadth.

In regard to this clone: The antigen remains unidentified.

The TCR originated in a person between 18 and 60 years old who received the Ad26.COV2.S COVID-19 vaccine or a placebo. The sequencing used peripheral blood, collected in a trial of Ad26.COV2.S vaccine versus placebo.

CDR3 residues: CASSPSRTINGYTF. The CDR3 DNA reads as TGTGCCAGCAGCCCCTCCAGGACCATTAATGGCTACACCTTC. The rearrangement links TRBV7-8 to TRBJ1-2; D uncertain. This CDR3 region has 14 residues. CDR1 and CDR2 from the germline V gene are SGHVS and FQNEAQ. Trimming shortened V by 5 bases and J by 6 bases, and 16 bases separated the two germline ends.